The 27 T cell receptor beta chains in this list originate from one sample, sequenced in a study of cytomegalovirus exposure and HLA in healthy donors. The PCR made use of 60 Vbeta and 13 Jbeta primers. Generated by immunoSEQ multiplex PCR, the TCRdb table keeps only in-frame clones and is missing some. The table records a few hundred thousand clones, roughly 70% of them present only once. Sequencing was carried out using PBMCs. These receptors came from a female donor in good health and CMV-seronegative.

This clone appeared a single time. The rearrangement links TRBV2 to TRBJ1-1; D unresolved. The germline gives CDR1 SNHLY, CDR2 FYNNEI. CDR3 length: 15 residues. The germline V and J ends were trimmed by 4 bases and 0 bases, with 12 bases remaining between them. In DNA, the CDR3 is TGTGCCAGCAGTGGATACATTCCGTTGAACACTGAAGCTTTCTTT. Translated: CASSGYIPLNTEAFF.

This clone was detected a few times. This rearrangement joins TRBV6-6 to TRBJ2-3, with D maybe TRBD2 (5 bases). Trimming left V 0 bases short and J 2 bases short, with 6 bases between. Germline CDR1 and CDR2: MNHNY and SVGAGI (reference sequence). The length of the CDR3 is 14 residues. The CDR3: CASSYSRATDTQYF. In nucleotides, the CDR3 is TGTGCCAGCAGTTACTCGCGGGCCACAGATACGCAGTATTTT.

The rearrangement uses TRBV14 and TRBJ2-7; 7 bases are a match to TRBD1. This CDR3 has 14 amino acids. Germline V lookup: CDR1 SGHDN, CDR2 FVKESK. Germline trimming cut 1 base from V and 2 bases from J; bases unmatched to any gene: 2. CDR3: CASSQGQGPYEQYF. In nucleotides, the CDR3 is TGTGCCAGCAGCCAAGGACAGGGACCCTACGAGCAGTACTTC.

This sequence joins TRBV10-3 and TRBJ2-1; TRBD2 aligns across 13 bases. The germline V gene has CDR1 ENHRY and CDR2 SYGVKD. This CDR3 is 16 amino acids long. V trimming: 0 bases; J trimming: 11 bases; junction bases outside the gene matches: 7. The CDR3 spells CAISESRGLAGPKQFF. CDR3 in DNA: TGTGCCATCAGTGAGTCGAGGGGACTAGCGGGACCGAAGCAGTTCTTC.

The rearrangement links TRBV6-6 to TRBJ1-1; 8 bases line up with TRBD1. CDR1 MNHNY and CDR2 SVGAGI come from the germline V gene (reference sequence). This CDR3 has 15 residues. J lost 3 bases, V lost 5 bases, and 8 bases had no gene match. The CDR3 DNA follows: TGTGCCAGCAGTCCCCGGACAGGGTTGCACACTGAAGCTTTCTTT. Translation gives CASSPRTGLHTEAFF.

This clone turned up a few times. The rearrangement joins TRBV6-1 to TRBJ1-2; 7 positions match TRBD1. V shed 4 bases and J 4 bases; nucleotides not matched to a gene: 9. This CDR3 region has 15 residues. Germline V gene data show CDR1 as MNHNS and CDR2 as SASEGT. CDR3 in amino acids: CASSAGGLTSYGYTF. The CDR3 coding sequence is TGTGCCAGCAGTGCAGGGGGATTAACCAGCTATGGCTACACCTTC.

The chain combines TRBV27 with TRBJ2-3; 8 bases map to TRBD1. This CDR3 region has 14 residues. V lost 7 bases and J lost 5; bases outside the gene matches: 8. Germline CDR1 reads MNHEY; CDR2 reads SMNVEV (reference sequence). In DNA form, the CDR3 reads TGTGCCAGCATAGGACAGGGTTCGGTAGATACGCAGTATTTT. Translation gives CASIGQGSVDTQYF.

This clone came up once. The chain is built from TRBV9 and TRBJ2-6, with 8 bases fitting TRBD1. This CDR3 is 17 amino acids long. Germline V gene sequence: CDR1 SGDLS, CDR2 YYNGEE. The V segment lost 2 bases and the J segment 2 bases; nucleotides outside the gene matches: 6. The DNA of the CDR3 is TGTGCCAGCAGCGTCGGACAGGGACGAACTGGGGCCAACGTCCTGACTTTC. This translates into CASSVGQGRTGANVLTF.

This chain links TRBV29-1 with TRBJ2-1; possibly TRBD2 for D (6 bases). Germline V gene data show CDR1 as SQVTM and CDR2 as ANQGSEA. CDR3 length: 14 residues. Deletions cut 7 bases from V and 2 bases from J, with 15 bases between. The DNA for the CDR3 is TGCAGCGCCCGAAAGCCGGGGGCCTACAATGAGCAGTTCTTC. Protein sequence: CSARKPGAYNEQFF.

This chain joins TRBV28 and TRBJ2-2; TRBD1 is a possible D gene (6 bases). The CDR3 totals 17 residues. The V gene lost 3 bases and the J gene lost 0 bases, with 14 bases spanning the gap. CDR1 and CDR2 (germline): MDHEN, SYDVKM. DNA of the CDR3: TGTGCCAGCAGTTTGGGGGCGGCAGGGTCGAACACCGGGGAGCTGTTTTTT. This encodes CASSLGAAGSNTGELFF.

In DNA, the CDR3 is TGTGCCTGGACACGAGGAGGGAGAACTAACTATGGCTACACCTTC. This translates into CAWTRGGRTNYGYTF. The chain combines TRBV30 with TRBJ1-2, with D unresolved. The germline V gene encodes CDR1 GTSNPN and CDR2 SVGIG (reference sequence). The CDR3 covers 15 residues. Trimming pared 4 bases from V and 0 bases from J, leaving 15 bases between. Variable domain in full (rest from reference TRBV30 and TRBJ1-2): SQTIHQWPATLVQPVGSPLSLECTVEGTSNPNLYWYRQAAGRGLQLLFYSVGIGQISSEVPQNLSASRPQDRQFILSSKKLLLSDSGFYLCAWTRGGRTNYGYTFGSGTRLTVV.

V and J are TRBV11-3 and TRBJ2-7; D might be TRBD1 (5 bases). Between the trimmed V and J ends, which lost 1 base and 1 base, there was a span of 8 bases. The CDR3 is 14 amino acids. Germline V lookup: CDR1 SGHNT, CDR2 YENEEA. CDR3 coding DNA: TGTGCCAGCAGCTTAGTCCCAGGGTCCTACGAGCAGTACTTC. This sequence encodes CASSLVPGSYEQYF.

This chain connects TRBV13 to TRBJ2-1; 9 positions agree with TRBD1. The germline V gene has CDR1 PRHDT and CDR2 FYEKMQ (reference sequence). The CDR3 has 15 residues. J was trimmed by 7 bases and V by 5 bases; bases with no gene match: 9. The CDR3 coding sequence is TGTGCCAGCAGCACCTCCGGGACAGGGTCAAATGAGCAGTTCTTC. Protein product: CASSTSGTGSNEQFF.

This chain links TRBV6-1 with TRBJ2-7; the D gene is possibly TRBD2 (5 bases). Germline V gene sequence: CDR1 MNHNS, CDR2 SASEGT. V lost 4 bases and J lost 3, with 16 bases in between. There are 15 residues in the CDR3. The CDR3 DNA sequence: TGTGCCAGCAGTGGGAGGATAGAAGGTCACTACGAGCAGTACTTC. It yields the protein CASSGRIEGHYEQYF.

The V call is TRBV9, the J call TRBJ2-2, with 10 positions matching TRBD2. The CDR3 sequence is 17 residues long. Trimming cost V 0 bases and J 4 bases; bases outside gene matches: 6. Germline CDR1 reads SGDLS; CDR2 reads YYNGEE. The CDR3 loop reads CASSVGGLAVVTGELFF. The CDR3 DNA reads as TGTGCCAGCAGCGTAGGAGGACTAGCGGTTGTCACCGGGGAGCTGTTTTTT.

J is TRBJ2-6 and V is TRBV10-1; D gene uncertain. The CDR3 runs to 13 residues. Germline V gives CDR1 WNHNN, CDR2 SYGVQD (reference sequence). V gave up 4 bases and J gave up 4 bases, with 5 bases separating them. This chain's CDR3 is CASSGQGANVLTF. The CDR3 DNA is TGCGCCAGCAGTGGGCAGGGGGCCAACGTCCTGACTTTC.

J is TRBJ2-5 and V is TRBV2; maybe TRBD1 (6 bases). The J call may be mistaken, given a closer DNA end match to TRBJ2-7. The CDR3 loop spans 12 amino acids. Germline lookup yields CDR1 SNHLY and CDR2 FYNNEI. CDR3 coding DNA: TGTGCCAGCATACAGGGAGAATACGAGCAGTACTTC. Protein sequence: CASIQGEYEQYF.

The rearrangement links TRBV4-2 to TRBJ2-6; possibly TRBD2 for D (6 bases). Germline CDR1 and CDR2: LGHNA and YNFKEQ. The CDR3 loop spans 19 amino acids. V was shortened by 0 bases and J by 1 base, with 16 bases between the two germline ends. CDR3 sequence reads: CASSQDGRESPSGANVLTF. DNA for the CDR3: TGTGCCAGCAGCCAAGACGGTCGGGAGTCACCATCTGGGGCCAACGTCCTGACTTTC.

V usage is TRBV30 and J usage is TRBJ2-1; 8 bases are a match to TRBD2. The CDR3 is 14 residues long. Trimming cost V 0 bases and J 7 bases; bases outside gene matches: 5. The germline CDR1 and CDR2 sequences are GTSNPN and SVGIG (reference sequence). The chain's CDR3 is CAWSVRSGKNEQFF. The CDR3 DNA reads TGTGCCTGGAGTGTACGTAGCGGGAAGAATGAGCAGTTCTTC. The full variable domain, completed using reference TRBV30 and TRBJ2-1, is SQTIHQWPATLVQPVGSPLSLECTVEGTSNPNLYWYRQAAGRGLQLLFYSVGIGQISSEVPQNLSASRPQDRQFILSSKKLLLSDSGFYLCAWSVRSGKNEQFFGPGTRLTVL.

The V and J genes are TRBV19 and TRBJ2-2, with TRBD2 as a possible D gene (6 bases). With 5 bases removed from V and 1 base from J, the gap between germline ends came to 11 bases. This CDR3 region has 15 residues. Germline loops: CDR1 LNHDA, CDR2 SQIVND (reference sequence). CDR3 region: CASSGASVNTGELFF. DNA of the CDR3: TGTGCCAGTAGTGGGGCTAGCGTGAACACCGGGGAGCTGTTTTTT.

This chain connects TRBV7-9 to TRBJ2-5, with 10 bases fitting TRBD1. J lost 4 bases, V lost 5 bases, and 7 bases had no gene match. CDR3 size: 15 residues. Germline values: CDR1 SEHNR, CDR2 FQNEAQ (reference sequence). In DNA, the CDR3 is TGTGCCAGCAGCCCGGGACAGGGGCGATTAGAGACCCAGTACTTC. It encodes CASSPGQGRLETQYF.

The V call is TRBV18, the J call TRBJ1-2; TRBD1 matches at 7 bases. Unmatched junction bases numbered 14, after V lost 0 bases and J lost 7 bases. The CDR3 has 17 residues. Germline V lookup: CDR1 KGHSH, CDR2 LQKENI. The CDR3 bases are TGTGCCAGCTCACCACCGACAGGGACGGTAGTCCTATCTGGCTACACCTTC. Encoded protein: CASSPPTGTVVLSGYTF.

The chain combines TRBV7-3 with TRBJ1-2, with D possibly TRBD1 on 5 matching bases. V lost 5 bases and J 6 bases, leaving 16 bases between the germline ends. The germline CDR1 and CDR2 sequences are SGHTA and FQGTGA. The CDR3 runs 14 residues. The CDR3 loop reads CASSLRPGLDGYTF. The CDR3 coding sequence is TGTGCCAGCAGCCTCCGCCCAGGGCTTGATGGCTACACCTTC.

The chain couples TRBV13 to TRBJ2-7; TRBD2 agrees at 10 bases. CDR1 PRHDT and CDR2 FYEKMQ come from the germline V gene (reference sequence). The V segment lost 6 bases and the J segment 1 base; nucleotides outside the gene matches: 3. The CDR3 runs to 14 residues. DNA of the CDR3: TGTGCCAGCAGTTTGGGACTAGCGTCCTACGAGCAGTACTTC. Its protein is CASSLGLASYEQYF.

The chain recombines TRBV4-1 with TRBJ2-1; no clear D. Germline CDR1 reads MGHRA; CDR2 reads YSYEKL. There are 12 residues in the CDR3. Trimming took 7 bases from V and 4 from J, leaving 8 bases between them. CDR3: CASTNYYNEQFF. In DNA, the CDR3 is TGCGCCAGCACAAACTATTACAATGAGCAGTTCTTC.

The V and J genes are TRBV29-1 and TRBJ1-1; D is undetermined. The CDR3 is 12 amino acids. Germline CDR1 reads SQVTM; CDR2 reads ANQGSEA. V was cut by 3 bases and J by 5 bases, with 10 bases left in between. Here the CDR3 reads CSVDTRETEAFF. The CDR3 DNA reads TGCAGCGTTGATACGAGGGAAACTGAAGCTTTCTTT.

The chain has TRBV7-9 and TRBJ1-3; 10 nucleotides line up with TRBD1. The CDR3 sequence is 16 residues long. The V and J ends lost 3 bases and 4 bases, in that order; junction bases with no gene match: 6. Germline V gives CDR1 SEHNR, CDR2 FQNEAQ (reference sequence). The CDR3 nucleotides read TGTGCCAGCAGCTTTCCGGGGACAGGGGACGGAAACACCATATATTTT. Amino acids: CASSFPGTGDGNTIYF.